This T cell receptor (beta chain) originates from a study of blood T cell repertoires in COVID-19. Some clones are missing from TCRdb's copy, which holds only in-frame ones; the method was immunoSEQ multiplex PCR. In the table there are 130,000 or so clones, over 80% of which are singletons. Trimming removed 3 bases from V and 5 bases from J, with 11 bases in between. The CDR3 covers 14 residues. CDR1 and CDR2 from the germline V gene are MNHNS and SASEGT. Sequencing was performed on peripheral blood. The rearrangement uses TRBV6-1 and TRBJ1-5; D uncertain. The sequence was collected from a human donor in a cohort sampled during active COVID-19. CDR3 residues: CASSEAQEYQPQHF. The CDR3 DNA reads TGTGCCAGCAGTGAGGCACAAGAATATCAGCCCCAGCATTTT.